Listed below are T cell receptor beta chains from one sample, sequenced in a study of CD8+ T cells in alopecia areata. Method: immunoSEQ multiplex PCR; TCRdb's copy keeps in-frame clones and lacks some. The sample lists some 150,000 clones; approximately 90% were seen once. The specimen comprised CD8+ T cells sorted from blood, sampled at week 4, from a patient treated with tofacitinib. The receptors shown here come from a human donor with alopecia areata. CDR3s include the opening cysteine and the closing phenylalanine or tryptophan. Each record gives: J gene, D gene, V gene, clone size, CDR3 DNA, CDR3 protein. A D gene is named only where the DNA matches it firmly. Some rows have no size entry. The others give once, few or many, or a class for an expanded clone.

>TRBJ2-1|.|TRBV2|.
TGTGCCAGCAGTGACTGGGTGGATACCTACAATGAGCAGTTCTTC
CASSDWVDTYNEQFF
>TRBJ2-1|.|TRBV9|.
TGTGCCAGCAGCGTAGATGGGGGCAATGAGCAGTTCTTC
CASSVDGGNEQFF
>TRBJ2-3|TRBD2|TRBV7-8|.
TGTGCCAGCGCTACTAGCGGGGGCATCACAGATACGCAGTATTTT
CASATSGGITDTQYF
>TRBJ1-4|.|TRBV9|.
TGTGCCAGCAGCGAACTCGGGGCCCCAAATGAAAAACTGTTTTTT
CASSELGAPNEKLFF
>TRBJ1-2|.|TRBV6-1|.
TGTGCCAGCACCGCCTTTGGGGAGGGCTATGGCTACACCTTC
CASTAFGEGYGYTF
>TRBJ1-5|.|TRBV25-1|.
TGTGCCAGCAGTGGGGGGTATAGCAATCAGCCCCAGCATTTT
CASSGGYSNQPQHF
>TRBJ2-5|.|TRBV4-1|.
TGCGCCAGCAGCCATCTGGGACTCTACCAAGAGACCCAGTACTTC
CASSHLGLYQETQYF
>TRBJ2-4|.|TRBV5-6|.
TGTGCCAGCAGCTTGGGTTATGGCCGCTCGGGAAAATCCATTCAGTACTTC
CASSLGYGRSGKSIQYF
>TRBJ2-2|.|TRBV29-1|few
TGCAGCGTTATACAGGGTCCCGGGGAGCTGTTTTTT
CSVIQGPGELFF
>TRBJ2-1|.|TRBV11-2|.
TGTGCCAGCAGCTTGGGGGACGTAGGTTACAATGAGCAGTTCTTC
CASSLGDVGYNEQFF
>TRBJ1-1|.|TRBV9|.
TGTGCCAGCAGCGTATGGGACATCCCGAACACTGAAGCTTTCTTT
CASSVWDIPNTEAFF
>TRBJ2-1|TRBD2|TRBV19|.
TGTGCCACCGGGACTAGCGGCAATGAGCAGTTCTTC
CATGTSGNEQFF
>TRBJ2-1|.|TRBV2|.
TGTGCCAGCAGAGGCAGGGTGGATGAGCAGTTCTTC
CASRGRVDEQFF
>TRBJ2-1|TRBD2|TRBV5-4|few
TGTGCCAGCAGCTTGGAGGCTAGCGGCCTCAATGAGCAGTTCTTC
CASSLEASGLNEQFF
>TRBJ2-1|TRBD2|TRBV19|.
TGTGCCAGTAGTCTTAGGCGGGAGGTATACAATGAGCAGTTCTTC
CASSLRREVYNEQFF
>TRBJ2-2|.|TRBV6-5|.
TGTGCCAGCTTCAGTCTGCCCGCGAACACCGGGGAGCTGTTTTTT
CASFSLPANTGELFF
>TRBJ2-7|.|TRBV27|.
TGTGCCAGCAGCCGTGGTGGCGGGCGCGAGCAGTACTTC
CASSRGGGREQYF
>TRBJ2-2|.|TRBV7-9|.
TGTGCCAGCAGCTCCAACGCAGTGTTCGAGGGAGCGACCACCGGGGAGCTGTTTTTT
CASSSNAVFEGATTGELFF
>TRBJ2-3|.|TRBV29-1|.
TGCAGCGTTCATGATAGGGAAAGTAACGGAGGCACAGATACGCAGTATTTT
CSVHDRESNGGTDTQYF
>TRBJ2-3|.|TRBV10-1|once
TGCGCCAGCAGTGAGAGAGATACGCAGTATTTT
CASSERDTQYF
>TRBJ1-1|.|TRBV27|.
TGTGCCAGCAGTTCTATCGGCTCAGGGGAGAACACTGAAGCTTTCTTT
CASSSIGSGENTEAFF
>TRBJ1-4|.|TRBV27|.
TGTGCCAGCAGTTTAGCAGGGTCCAATGAAAAACTGTTTTTT
CASSLAGSNEKLFF
>TRBJ2-7|TRBD1|TRBV19|.
TGTGCCAGTAGTATAGGGACAGGGGTCTACGAGCAGTACTTC
CASSIGTGVYEQYF
>TRBJ1-2|.|TRBV7-9|.
TGTGCCAGCAGCTTAGAGTTACTAGCGGCCGTGGAGGGCTACACCTTC
CASSLELLAAVEGYTF
>TRBJ1-5|.|TRBV5-6|.
TGTGCCAGCAGCTTGGCCTTTGGCAATCAGCCCCAGCATTTT
CASSLAFGNQPQHF
>TRBJ2-7|TRBD2|TRBV13|.
TGTGCCAGCAGCTTATCGGAAGTGGGAGCGGGGCCTTCCTACGAGCAGTACTTC
CASSLSEVGAGPSYEQYF
>TRBJ1-4|.|TRBV6-1|.
TGTGCCAGCAGGGACAGTTTATATGAAAAACTGTTTTTT
CASRDSLYEKLFF
>TRBJ2-7|TRBD1|TRBV11-2|.
TGTGCCAGCAGCTTTGCGGGACAGGGGGCTTACGAGCAGTACTTC
CASSFAGQGAYEQYF
>TRBJ2-3|.|TRBV4-1|once
TGCGCCAGCAGCCAAGAGGAGGGGAGAAGCACAGATACGCAGTATTTT
CASSQEEGRSTDTQYF
>TRBJ2-3|.|TRBV7-9|.
TGTGCCAGCAGACCAGACAGGAGACCCACAGATACGCAGTATTTT
CASRPDRRPTDTQYF
>TRBJ2-1|TRBD2|TRBV19|.
TGTGCCAGTAGTCTTGAAATGGGACTAGCGGGACAATACAATGAGCAGTTCTTC
CASSLEMGLAGQYNEQFF
>TRBJ1-4|TRBD1|TRBV7-9|few
TGTGCCAGCAGCTTCGACCGGGACAGCGATGAAAAACTGTTTTTT
CASSFDRDSDEKLFF
>TRBJ2-1|TRBD1|TRBV7-9|.
TGTGCCAGCAGCTCAAGAGCGGGACAGGGCGCAGAGCAGTTCTTC
CASSSRAGQGAEQFF
>TRBJ2-2|.|TRBV29-1|.
TGCAGCGTTGAAGATAGTACCGGGGAGCTGTTTTTT
CSVEDSTGELFF
>TRBJ2-7|.|TRBV4-1|.
TGCGCCAGCAGCCAAGTCCGGGACGGTACCTACGAGCAGTACTTC
CASSQVRDGTYEQYF
>TRBJ1-1|.|TRBV27|.
TGTGCCAGCAGCCTCCCGGGGAACACTGAAGCTTTCTTT
CASSLPGNTEAFF
>TRBJ1-5|TRBD1|TRBV7-9|.
TGTGCCAGCAGCTTAGGTCAGGGGGCCGGGCAGCCCCAGCATTTT
CASSLGQGAGQPQHF
>TRBJ1-2|TRBD1|TRBV30|once
TGTGCCTGGAGGGGGACAGTCTATGGCTACACCTTC
CAWRGTVYGYTF
>TRBJ2-7|.|TRBV6-5|.
TGTGCCAGCAGTTCCCCGGGGCTAGCCTACGAGCAGTACTTC
CASSSPGLAYEQYF
>TRBJ2-7|.|TRBV4-1|.
TGCGCCAGCAGCCAAGAGTTTCAGACATTCTACGAGCAGTACTTC
CASSQEFQTFYEQYF
>TRBJ2-3|.|TRBV29-1|.
TGCAGCGTCTTATCCCTGGGGAGATTTGACACAGATACGCAGTATTTT
CSVLSLGRFDTDTQYF